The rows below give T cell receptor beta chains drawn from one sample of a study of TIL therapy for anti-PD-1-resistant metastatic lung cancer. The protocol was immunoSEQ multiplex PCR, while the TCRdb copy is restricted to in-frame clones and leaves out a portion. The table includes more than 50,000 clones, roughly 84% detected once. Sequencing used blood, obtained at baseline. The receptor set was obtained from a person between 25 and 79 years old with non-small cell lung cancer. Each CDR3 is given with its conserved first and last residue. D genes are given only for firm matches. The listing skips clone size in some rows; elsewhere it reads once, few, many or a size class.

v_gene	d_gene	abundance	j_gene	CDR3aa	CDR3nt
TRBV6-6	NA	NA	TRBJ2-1	CASSYIGGWINEQFF	TGTGCCAGCAGTTACATTGGGGGTTGGATCAATGAGCAGTTCTTC
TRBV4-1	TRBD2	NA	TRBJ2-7	CASSHGLATNYEQYF	TGCGCCAGCAGCCACGGACTAGCGACGAACTACGAGCAGTACTTC
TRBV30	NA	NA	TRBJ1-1	CACPRRGENTEAFF	TGTGCCTGCCCAAGGAGGGGCGAGAACACTGAAGCTTTCTTT
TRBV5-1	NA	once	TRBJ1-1	CASSSGVMGWDTEAFF	TGCGCCAGCAGCTCGGGAGTAATGGGATGGGACACTGAAGCTTTCTTT
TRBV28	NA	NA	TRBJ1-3	CASSFQRAGNTIYF	TGTGCCAGCAGTTTCCAGAGAGCTGGAAACACCATATATTTT
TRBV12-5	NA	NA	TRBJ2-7	CASGLGRAYEQYF	TGTGCTAGTGGTTTGGGTCGGGCCTACGAGCAGTACTTC
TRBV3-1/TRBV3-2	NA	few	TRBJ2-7	CASSRESEEQYF	TGTGCCAGCAGCCGCGAGTCTGAGGAGCAGTACTTC
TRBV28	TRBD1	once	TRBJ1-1	CASSLYGTGGIMNTEAFF	TGTGCCAGCAGTTTATATGGGACAGGGGGTATAATGAACACTGAAGCTTTCTTT
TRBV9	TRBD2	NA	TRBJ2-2	CASSPNPGLAGLGTGELFF	TGTGCCAGCAGCCCAAACCCGGGACTAGCGGGGCTGGGCACCGGGGAGCTGTTTTTT
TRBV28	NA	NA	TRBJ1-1	CASRYSVSNTEAFF	TGTGCCAGCAGATACAGCGTATCGAACACTGAAGCTTTCTTT
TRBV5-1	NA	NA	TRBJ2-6	CASSLQVSGANVLTF	TGCGCCAGCAGCTTACAGGTTTCTGGGGCCAACGTCCTGACTTTC
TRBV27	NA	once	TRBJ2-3	CASSWAGKGGDTQYF	TGTGCCAGCAGTTGGGCGGGAAAGGGTGGAGATACGCAGTATTTT
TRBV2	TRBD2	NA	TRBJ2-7	CASIPEGRGAYEQYF	TGTGCCAGCATTCCGGAAGGGCGGGGGGCCTACGAGCAGTACTTC
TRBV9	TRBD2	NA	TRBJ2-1	CASSVEGLAGYNEQFF	TGTGCCAGCAGCGTAGAGGGACTAGCGGGGTACAATGAGCAGTTCTTC
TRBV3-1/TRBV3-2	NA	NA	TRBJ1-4	CASSPGGAGSAPMRLFF	TGTGCCAGCAGCCCTGGGGGCGCGGGGTCCGCCCCAATGCGGCTGTTTTTT
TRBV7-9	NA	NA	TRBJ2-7	CASSFTGNEQYF	TGTGCCAGCAGCTTCACAGGTAACGAGCAGTACTTC
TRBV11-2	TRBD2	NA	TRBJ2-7	CASSPTSGVRYEQYF	TGTGCCAGCAGCCCCACTAGCGGGGTTCGATACGAGCAGTACTTC
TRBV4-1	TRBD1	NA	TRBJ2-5	CASSQRQGQETQYF	TGCGCCAGCAGCCAACGACAGGGTCAAGAGACCCAGTACTTC
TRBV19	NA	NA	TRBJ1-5	CASRRGPSAGPQHF	TGTGCCAGTAGACGGGGGCCCAGTGCGGGGCCCCAGCATTTT
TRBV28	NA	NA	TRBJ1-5	CATLPPSHNQPQHF	TGTGCCACCCTTCCTCCCTCTCACAATCAGCCCCAGCATTTT
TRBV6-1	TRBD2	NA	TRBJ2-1	CASSESSGGLSGNEQFF	TGTGCCAGCAGTGAAAGTAGCGGGGGGCTATCGGGCAATGAGCAGTTCTTC
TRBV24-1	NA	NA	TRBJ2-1	CATSALQGGEQFF	TGTGCCACCAGTGCGTTACAGGGAGGTGAGCAGTTCTTC
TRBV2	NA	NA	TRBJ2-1	CASREKIEYISTTNNEQFF	TGTGCCAGCAGGGAGAAAATAGAGTATATATCGACTACTAACAATGAGCAGTTCTTC
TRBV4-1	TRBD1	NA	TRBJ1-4	CASSQDNTGGTANEKLFF	TGCGCCAGCAGCCAAGATAATACAGGGGGTACGGCTAATGAAAAACTGTTTTTT
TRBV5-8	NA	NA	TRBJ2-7	CASSLAARGYEQYF	TGTGCCAGCAGCTTGGCGGCCAGGGGTTACGAGCAGTACTTC
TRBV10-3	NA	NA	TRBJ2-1	CAITPQMNYNEQFF	TGTGCCATCACCCCGCAAATGAACTACAATGAGCAGTTCTTC
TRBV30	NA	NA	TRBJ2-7	CAWTDLSYEQYF	TGTGCCTGGACGGACCTCTCCTACGAGCAGTACTTC
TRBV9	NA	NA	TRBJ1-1	CASTTRAVMNTEAFF	TGTGCCAGCACAACCCGCGCAGTCATGAACACTGAAGCTTTCTTT
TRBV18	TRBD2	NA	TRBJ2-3	CASSASGSSDTQYF	TGTGCCAGCTCGGCTAGCGGGAGCTCAGATACGCAGTATTTT
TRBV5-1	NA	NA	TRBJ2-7	CASSLQGHEQYF	TGCGCCAGCAGCTTACAGGGACACGAGCAGTACTTC
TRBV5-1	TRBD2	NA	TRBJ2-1	CASSGPGLAGGGEQFF	TGCGCCAGCAGTGGCCCGGGACTAGCGGGAGGCGGTGAGCAGTTCTTC
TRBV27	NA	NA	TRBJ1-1	CASRSRLNTEAFF	TGTGCCAGCAGGTCTCGCCTTAACACTGAAGCTTTCTTT
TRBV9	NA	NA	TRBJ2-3	CASSFSARVFEGTDTQYF	TGTGCCAGCAGCTTCTCGGCAAGAGTTTTCGAGGGTACAGATACGCAGTATTTT
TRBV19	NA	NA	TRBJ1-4	CASSGYREAKLFF	TGTGCCAGTAGTGGGTATCGCGAGGCCAAACTGTTTTTT
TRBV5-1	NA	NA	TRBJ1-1	CASSLTENTEAFF	TGCGCCAGCAGCTTGACAGAGAACACTGAAGCTTTCTTT
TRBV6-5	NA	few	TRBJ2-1	CASSYSAGSYNEQFF	TGTGCCAGCAGTTACAGTGCGGGTTCCTACAATGAGCAGTTCTTC
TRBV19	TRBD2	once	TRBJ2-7	CASSSSGGPYEQYF	TGTGCCAGTAGCAGTAGCGGGGGGCCCTACGAGCAGTACTTC
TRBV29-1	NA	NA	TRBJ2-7	CSASGTSPGEQYF	TGCAGCGCTTCCGGGACATCCCCCGGCGAGCAGTACTTC
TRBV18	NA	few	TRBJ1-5	CASSPGTDNQPQHF	TGTGCCAGCTCACCGGGGACGGACAATCAGCCCCAGCATTTT
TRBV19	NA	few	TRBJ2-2	CASSLPGELFF	TGTGCCAGTAGTCTACCCGGGGAGCTGTTTTTT
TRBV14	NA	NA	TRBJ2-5	CASSQVTPETQYF	TGTGCCAGCAGCCAAGTAACCCCAGAGACCCAGTACTTC
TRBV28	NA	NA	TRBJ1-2	CASSRDSGYGYTF	TGTGCCAGCAGTAGGGATTCAGGCTATGGCTACACCTTC
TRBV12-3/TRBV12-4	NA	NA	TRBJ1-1	CASSPGGVQAFF	TGTGCCAGCAGCCCGGGGGGGGTTCAAGCTTTCTTT
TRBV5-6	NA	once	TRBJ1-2	CASSLTGTGFLGYTF	TGTGCCAGCAGCTTAACCGGGACGGGCTTTTTAGGCTACACCTTC
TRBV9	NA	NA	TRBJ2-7	CASSVAPDRAYEQYF	TGTGCCAGCAGCGTAGCTCCCGACCGTGCCTACGAGCAGTACTTC
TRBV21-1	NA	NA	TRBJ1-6	CASSVRGQGANSPLHF	TGTGCCAGCAGCGTGCGGGGACAGGGGGCAAATTCACCCCTCCACTTT
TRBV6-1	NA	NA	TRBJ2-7	CASSERPPGYEQYF	TGTGCCAGCAGTGAAAGGCCCCCCGGCTACGAGCAGTACTTC
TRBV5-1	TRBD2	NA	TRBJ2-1	CASSGASGGFNEQFF	TGCGCCAGCAGCGGTGCTAGCGGCGGATTCAATGAGCAGTTCTTC
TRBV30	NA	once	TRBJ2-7	CAWSAPLGEQYF	TGTGCCTGGAGCGCCCCCTTGGGCGAGCAGTACTTC